These 29 T cell receptor beta chains came from one sample sequenced in a study of control samples from healthy donors and cancer patients (dated by TCRdb to 2019 to 2021). Library prep was done by the immunoSEQ multiplex PCR assay. TCRdb stores this immuneACCESS table with in-frame sequences only. Part of the clones is absent; in the studies checked, under half of the shortfall reflects unresolved V genes, and no reason is known for the rest. For this sample there are 400,000 to 450,000 clones; over 75% appear just once. The ten largest clonotypes hold 6% to 7% of the sample. Sequenced: PBMCs. These receptors all stem from a man between 35 and 55 years old with head and neck cancer.

The V call is TRBV7-2, the J call TRBJ1-6, with D unclear. The CDR3 sequence is 15 residues long. Between the trimmed V and J ends, which lost 2 bases and 5 bases, there was a span of 10 bases. Germline CDR1 SGHTA, CDR2 FQGNSA. The DNA for the CDR3 is TGTGCCAGCAGCTTATACATGGGGAATAATTCACCCCTCCACTTT. Amino acids: CASSLYMGNNSPLHF.

J is TRBJ2-7 and V is TRBV6-5; maybe TRBD1 (6 bases). V was trimmed by 0 bases and J by 3 bases, leaving 12 bases between them. The germline CDR1 and CDR2 sequences are MNHEY and SVGAGI. The CDR3 length is 15 residues. CDR3 DNA: TGTGCCAGCAGTTACTCGATTGGGACATTCTACGAGCAGTACTTC. Its translation: CASSYSIGTFYEQYF.

The chain carries TRBV6-8 and TRBJ2-7; 7 bases agree with TRBD1. CDR1 and CDR2 from the germline V gene are MNHGY and SAAAGT. V trimming: 6 bases; J trimming: 2 bases; junction bases outside the gene matches: 4. There are 13 residues in the CDR3. Here the CDR3 DNA reads TGTGCCAGCAGCACCACAGGGGCCTACGAGCAGTACTTC. It codes for CASSTTGAYEQYF.

This clone showed up just once. The V gene is TRBV5-8, the J gene TRBJ2-7, with D perhaps matching TRBD2 (7 bases). Germline V gene lookup returns CDR1 SGHTS and CDR2 YDEGEE. The CDR3 consists of 14 residues. V was shortened by 2 bases and J by 5 bases, with 14 bases between the two germline ends. The CDR3, as DNA: TGTGCCAGCAGCTTTAGGGGGGGGGCCCACGAGCAGTACTTC. It codes for CASSFRGGAHEQYF.

The chain links TRBV29-1 to TRBJ1-2; D gene unclear. Germline CDR1 reads SQVTM; CDR2 reads ANQGSEA. This CDR3 has 11 residues. Trimming removed 4 bases at V and 7 bases at J, with 10 bases between. The CDR3 DNA is TGCAGCGTTGGTATGGAGAGTGGCTACACCTTC. As protein: CSVGMESGYTF. The full variable domain, in which reference TRBV29-1 and TRBJ1-2 provide the parts outside the CDR3, is SAVISQKPSRDICQRGTSLTIQCQVDSQVTMMFWYRQQPGQSLTLIATANQGSEATYESGFVIDKFPISRPNLTFSTLTVSNMSPEDSSIYLCSVGMESGYTFGSGTRLTVV.

The chain links TRBV5-5 to TRBJ2-7; possible D gene TRBD2, 6 bases. Germline V CDR1 and CDR2: SGHKS, YYEKEE (reference sequence). Trimming stripped 2 bases from V and 3 bases from J, with 12 bases between. The CDR3 covers 14 residues. CDR3 nucleotides: TGTGCCAGCAGCTTTGGGAGGATGAACTACGAGCAGTACTTC. Protein sequence: CASSFGRMNYEQYF.

The chain employs TRBV27 and TRBJ2-1; TRBD2 aligns across 11 bases. The CDR3 length is 15 residues. Unmatched junction bases numbered 6, after V lost 5 bases and J lost 6 bases. CDR1 is MNHEY and CDR2 is SMNVEV in the germline V gene (reference sequence). The CDR3 region is CASSTGTSGGNEQFF. CDR3 sequence (DNA): TGTGCCAGCAGTACCGGGACTAGCGGAGGCAATGAGCAGTTCTTC.

The V call is TRBV5-1, the J call TRBJ2-7, with no clear D. The CDR3 spans 13 residues. V lost 0 bases and J lost 7, with 11 bases in between. CDR1 and CDR2 from the germline V gene are SGHRS and YFSETQ. This CDR3 is CASSLEDGLEQYF. Here the CDR3 DNA reads TGCGCCAGCAGCTTGGAGGACGGATTGGAGCAGTACTTC.

V and J are TRBV30 and TRBJ2-2, with 10 bases matching TRBD2. V shed 3 bases, J shed 7 bases, and the junction held 11 bases outside the gene matches. Germline V CDR1 and CDR2: GTSNPN, SVGIG (reference sequence). This CDR3 is 16 amino acids long. The CDR3 sequence is CAWSVLSGGALGELFF. CDR3 bases: TGTGCCTGGAGCGTACTAAGCGGGGGGGCCCTCGGGGAGCTGTTTTTT.

V usage is TRBV18 and J usage is TRBJ1-1, with D possibly matching TRBD1 (6 bases). The CDR3 totals 14 residues. Per the germline V gene, CDR1 is KGHSH and CDR2 is LQKENI. Trimming left V 2 bases short and J 1 base short, with 8 bases between. The CDR3 bases are TGTGCCAGCTCACCAAGACAGGAGAACACTGAAGCTTTCTTT. Translating gives CASSPRQENTEAFF. Full variable domain (remainder filled in from reference TRBV18 and TRBJ1-1): NAGVMQNPRHLVRRRGQEARLRCSPMKGHSHVYWYRQLPEEGLKFMVYLQKENIIDESGMPKERFSAEFPKEGPSILRIQQVVRGDSAAYFCASSPRQENTEAFFGQGTRLTVV.

DNA of the CDR3: TGTGCCTGGAGCCGGGGGGCTAGCGGGGGTTACAATGAGCAGTTCTTC. Protein sequence: CAWSRGASGGYNEQFF. The rearrangement uses TRBV30 and TRBJ2-1; 10 bases map to TRBD2. From germline, CDR1 is GTSNPN and CDR2 SVGIG (reference sequence). The CDR3 has 16 amino acids. V lost 3 bases to trimming and J lost 4 bases; unmatched junction nucleotides: 9.

The rearrangement uses TRBV7-9 and TRBJ2-3; 11 bases agree with TRBD2. This CDR3 has 18 residues. The germline V gene has CDR1 SEHNR and CDR2 FQNEAQ (reference sequence). Losses at the gene ends were 1 base for V and 0 bases for J; bases not matched to a gene: 6. The CDR3: CASSLGTSGHISTDTQYF. For the CDR3, the DNA is TGTGCCAGCAGCTTAGGGACTAGCGGGCATATTAGCACAGATACGCAGTATTTT.

V and J are TRBV6-4 and TRBJ2-5; D unclear. V lost 5 bases to trimming and J lost 2 bases, with 3 bases between them. CDR3 length: 11 residues. Per germline, CDR1 MRHNA and CDR2 SNTAGT. The CDR3 sequence is CASSPQETQYF. The CDR3 DNA reads as TGTGCCAGCAGTCCTCAAGAGACCCAGTACTTC.

The gene calls are TRBV7-2 and TRBJ2-7, with D maybe TRBD2 (5 bases). The ends were cut back, 5 bases at V and 0 bases at J, with 8 bases in the middle. The germline gives CDR1 SGHTA, CDR2 FQGNSA. The CDR3 contains 13 residues. This CDR3 reads CASSRGLSYEQYF. The DNA of the CDR3 is TGTGCCAGCAGCCGGGGTCTCTCCTACGAGCAGTACTTC.

The CDR3 DNA is TGCGCCAGCAGCTTCGAGGGGCGGGGTGAAAAACTGTTTTTT. Translation gives CASSFEGRGEKLFF. The rearrangement joins TRBV5-1 to TRBJ1-4; weak D call: TRBD1 (5 bases). The V gene's germline CDR1 is SGHRS and CDR2 YFSETQ. Trimming took off 2 bases at V and 7 bases at J, with 12 bases between the two ends. The CDR3 covers 14 residues.

The CDR3 DNA reads as TGTGCCAGCAGCTTTTTGGCCGGGCATGGCTACACCTTC. Its translation: CASSFLAGHGYTF. The V gene is TRBV5-8, the J gene TRBJ1-2; no definite D call. The CDR3 spans 13 residues. The germline V gene has CDR1 SGHTS and CDR2 YDEGEE. The V gene lost 2 bases and the J gene lost 6 bases, with 11 bases spanning the gap.

The chain links TRBV28 to TRBJ1-2; 7 bases fit TRBD1. The CDR3 has 18 residues. From germline, CDR1 is MDHEN and CDR2 SYDVKM. J gave up 0 bases and V 5 bases, and 15 bases lay outside the gene matches. The CDR3, as DNA: TGTGCCAGCAGTGCCCACTCCGCTGACAGGGCCACTAACTATGGCTACACCTTC. Translating it yields CASSAHSADRATNYGYTF.

This clone was picked up one time. This rearrangement joins TRBV14 to TRBJ2-7; tentatively, D is TRBD1 (6 bases). CDR3 size: 14 residues. Germline CDR1 is SGHDN and CDR2 is FVKESK. V was cut by 4 bases and J by 1 base, with 11 bases left in between. The CDR3 protein is CASSPAGASYEQYF. The CDR3 region has the DNA TGTGCCAGCAGCCCGGCAGGGGCGTCCTACGAGCAGTACTTC.

The CDR3 coding sequence is TGCAGCGCAGGACAGCCCTACGAGCAGTACTTC. Translating it yields CSAGQPYEQYF. The chain has TRBV29-1 and TRBJ2-7; D possibly corresponds to TRBD1 (6 bases). The V end lost 7 bases, the J end lost 2 bases, and 9 bases lay between the germline ends. The CDR3 consists of 11 residues. CDR1 is SQVTM and CDR2 is ANQGSEA in the germline V gene.

The genes are TRBV7-2 and TRBJ1-2; weak D call: TRBD1 (5 bases). CDR1 and CDR2 from the germline V gene are SGHTA and FQGNSA. V lost 5 bases to trimming and J lost 3 bases, with 16 bases between them. There are 15 residues in the CDR3. DNA of the CDR3: TGTGCCAGCAGCCCCCAGGGAGGGGTGGACTATGGCTACACCTTC. Protein: CASSPQGGVDYGYTF.

This chain links TRBV12-5 with TRBJ2-5; the D gene is possibly TRBD2 (7 bases). Looked up from germline, CDR1 is LGHNT and CDR2 is FRNRAP. The CDR3 totals 16 residues. The ends were cut back, 7 bases at V and 1 base at J, with 19 bases in the middle. The DNA of the CDR3 is TGTGCTAGTGCCACGGGAAGGGGGGGCGGCCAAGAGACCCAGTACTTC. Encoded protein: CASATGRGGGQETQYF. The full variable domain, its missing parts supplied by reference TRBV12-5 and TRBJ2-5, is DARVTQTPRHKVTEMGQEVTMRCQPILGHNTVFWYRQTMMQGLELLAYFRNRAPLDDSGMPKDRFSAEMPDATLATLKIQPSEPRDSAVYFCASATGRGGGQETQYFGPGTRLLVL.

J is TRBJ1-2 and V is TRBV19; 10 bases fit TRBD1. J lost 2 bases, V lost 10 bases, and 7 bases had no gene match. CDR3 size: 14 residues. Germline V gene lookup returns CDR1 LNHDA and CDR2 SQIVND (reference sequence). In DNA, the CDR3 is TGTGCCACCGTTCCGGGACAGGGGAACTATGGCTACACCTTC. Its translation: CATVPGQGNYGYTF.

The chain recombines TRBV2 with TRBJ2-7, with D possibly being TRBD2 (9 bases). The V gene lost 10 bases and the J gene lost 4 bases, with 29 bases spanning the gap. The CDR3 length is 17 residues. Looked up from germline, CDR1 is SNHLY and CDR2 is FYNNEI. For the CDR3, the DNA is TGTGCCACGAGGACAGGGTCCGCTAGCGGGAACATATACGAGCAGTACTTC. This sequence encodes CATRTGSASGNIYEQYF.

V is TRBV24-1 and J is TRBJ2-5; D ambiguous. CDR3 length equals 14 residues. Germline-derived CDR1 and CDR2 are KGHDR and SFDVKD. The V end lost 4 bases, the J end lost 2 bases, and 10 bases lay between the germline ends. CDR3 in DNA: TGTGCCACCAGTGACCCTAGTGAACAAGAGACCCAGTACTTC. It encodes CATSDPSEQETQYF.

The genes are TRBV30 and TRBJ2-6; D not resolved. V was clipped by 2 bases and J by 2 bases, with 7 bases between them. Per germline, CDR1 GTSNPN and CDR2 SVGIG (reference sequence). The CDR3 is 14 amino acids. The DNA for the CDR3 is TGTGCCTGGAGTCCCAGGCCTGGGGCCAACGTCCTGACTTTC. Translating gives CAWSPRPGANVLTF. Combining the CDR3 with reference TRBV30 and TRBJ2-6 gives the whole variable domain SQTIHQWPATLVQPVGSPLSLECTVEGTSNPNLYWYRQAAGRGLQLLFYSVGIGQISSEVPQNLSASRPQDRQFILSSKKLLLSDSGFYLCAWSPRPGANVLTFGAGSRLTVL.

This CDR3 reads CASSFRSSGYNEQFF. CDR3 bases: TGTGCCAGCAGTTTCCGGTCTAGCGGTTACAATGAGCAGTTCTTC. V and J are TRBV28 and TRBJ2-1; 7 positions match TRBD2. Germline V CDR1 and CDR2: MDHEN, SYDVKM. The CDR3 loop spans 15 amino acids. V was clipped by 3 bases and J by 4 bases; unmatched bases: 6.

This clone was found once. V and J are TRBV4-2 and TRBJ2-1; D assignment may be TRBD1 or TRBD2 (5 bases each). Germline CDR1 reads LGHNA; CDR2 reads YNFKEQ. Deletions cut 0 bases from V and 3 bases from J, with 15 bases between. The CDR3 sequence is 17 residues long. In DNA form, the CDR3 reads TGTGCCAGCAGCCAAGATTTGGGGGAGTGGGTCTACAATGAGCAGTTCTTC. Amino acid sequence: CASSQDLGEWVYNEQFF.

The chain joins TRBV5-1 to TRBJ2-5; the D call may be TRBD1 or TRBD2 (6 bases each). From germline, CDR1 is SGHRS and CDR2 YFSETQ. The CDR3 consists of 15 residues. Trimming left V 4 bases short and J 4 bases short, with 17 bases between. CDR3 sequence: CASSPRGGQGETQYF. For the CDR3, the DNA is TGCGCCAGCAGCCCCCGAGGGGGGCAAGGAGAGACCCAGTACTTC.

The chain uses TRBV25-1 and TRBJ1-2, with TRBD1 matching 7 bases. With 6 bases clipped from V and 8 bases from J, the junction kept 6 bases outside the gene matches. Per the germline V gene, CDR1 is MGHDK and CDR2 is SYGVNS. The CDR3 totals 12 residues. CDR3 DNA: TGTGCCAGCAGAGGGACAGCCGGCGGCTACACCTTC. Translating it yields CASRGTAGGYTF.